This TCR beta chain was captured in a study of siplizumab effects on memory and regulatory T cells. CDR3 length: 14 amino acids. V was shortened by 5 bases and J by 4 bases, with 14 bases between the two germline ends. CDR1 is SNHLY and CDR2 is FYNNEI in the germline V gene. Here immunoSEQ multiplex PCR was the method, and the copy in TCRdb shows in-frame clones only, minus some. The sample contains some 100,000 clones, roughly 93% of which appear only once. The J gene is TRBJ1-1, the V gene TRBV2; the D gene is possibly TRBD1 (6 bases). What was sequenced was CD8+ T cells sorted from blood. The sequence came from a human donor in good health. CDR3 coding DNA: TGTGCCAGCAGTAACCAGGGGAGGAGCACTGAAGCTTTCTTT. Its protein product is CASSNQGRSTEAFF. Using reference TRBV2 and TRBJ1-1 for the parts outside the CDR3, the full variable domain is EPEVTQTPSHQVTQMGQEVILRCVPISNHLYFYWYRQILGQKVEFLVSFYNNEISEKSEIFDDQFSVERPDGSNFTLKIRSTKLEDSAMYFCASSNQGRSTEAFFGQGTRLTVV.